A selection of T cell receptor beta chains follows, all from one sample in a study of blood T cell repertoires in COVID-19. Libraries were prepared by immunoSEQ multiplex PCR; TCRdb keeps only in-frame clonotypes and omits some of them. The sample holds 490,000 or so clones, around 87% seen once. The sequencing input was PBMCs or T cells enriched from blood (not recorded which). The receptors originated from a woman in her thirties or forties who had recovered from COVID-19. The CDR3 runs from the conserved cysteine through the conserved F or W. The D gene is left open where the match is weak.

d_gene	v_gene	CDR3aa
-	TRBV12-3/TRBV12-4	CASSLSRATEAFF
TRBD1	TRBV27	CASSGTGGALRSEQYF
-	TRBV10-3	CAISESAGTYTF
-	TRBV3-1/TRBV3-2	CASSHGLGEAGASLTYGYTF
TRBD1	TRBV7-9	CASSTTGTGIYNEQFF
-	TRBV7-2	CASSGTSHEQFF
TRBD1	TRBV5-1	CASSHGQGRTEAFF
-	TRBV6-5	CASSYGGTQPQHF
-	TRBV16	CASSPWVQGVATEAFF
TRBD1	TRBV3-1/TRBV3-2	CASSGQGRAQPQHF
-	TRBV5-8	CASSLLSGVGQFF
TRBD2	TRBV29-1	CSASGLAGGPSGYEQFF
TRBD1	TRBV5-4	CASSLPGQGAFGYTF
-	TRBV6-2/TRBV6-3	CASSYLQGTQPQHF
TRBD1	TRBV5-1	CASSSGTASNQPQHF
-	TRBV19	CASSITINTEAFF
-	TRBV11-2	CASSLLLLGDNRRYF
-	TRBV7-9	CASSLYEGVGGYTF
-	TRBV19	CASSIEYSSYEQYF
TRBD2	TRBV4-3	CASSQSPATPGGRTGELFF
TRBD2	TRBV7-8	CASSASRTSGTTGELFF
-	TRBV2	CASSERGLSNQPQHF
TRBD2	TRBV7-9	CASSLAAGVGDTQYF
-	TRBV29-1	CSVAGWVENTEAFF
-	TRBV30	CAWSVHRANYGYTF
TRBD1	TRBV14	CASSQGQGRHGYTF
-	TRBV5-6	CASSPQEAGGQETQYF
-	TRBV30	CAWSAETIGWPQHF
-	TRBV5-4	CASSPRGGLDYGYTF
TRBD2	TRBV7-9	CASSLTSGRWGETQYF
TRBD2	TRBV6-8	CASSLPRTSGRCDEQFF
-	TRBV3-1/TRBV3-2	CASSQDRVANSPLHF
TRBD2	TRBV5-1	CASSPGTSVYTDTQYF
-	TRBV5-6	CASSLHKGQSKTF
-	TRBV7-2	CASSLGGGTGPFF
-	TRBV3-1/TRBV3-2	CASSLPGTTEQFF
-	TRBV5-1	CASSLGTGLTTDTQYF
TRBD2	TRBV24-1	CARLANGAQETQYF
-	TRBV19	CASSRPPGTPNTGELFF
TRBD1	TRBV28	CASSRDRELLFF
TRBD2	TRBV9	CASSPGLANEQFF
TRBD2	TRBV2	CASSDPQGEITSGREYNEQFF
TRBD1	TRBV5-1	CASSSGQGGNTIYF
-	TRBV24-1	CATSVGGDDYTF
-	TRBV5-5	CASSLMTAGVGQPQHF
-	TRBV6-2/TRBV6-3	CASSWPGRGPTGELFF
TRBD1	TRBV19	CASSFYSGGNTGELFF
-	TRBV10-1	CASSEPRDSSYEQYF
-	TRBV7-9	CASSARPGAYRNEKLFF
TRBD1	TRBV20-1	CSASDRSEAFF
TRBD2	TRBV5-4	CASSLSLAEDTQYF
TRBD1	TRBV9	CASTPTGNLQETQYF
-	TRBV4-3	CASSQVRGGDRAYNEQFF